Described below is a single T cell receptor beta chain sequence and its context. The antigen is unknown. The record originates from a study of beta chain features in type 1 diabetes. The study, taken as a whole, reports: People with Type 1 diabetes carried modestly yet significantly shorter TCRB CDR3s in all four CD4+ subsets. More deletions and fewer insertions at VDJ junctions were found in patients with type 1 diabetes.

As every portion of the isolated RNA was reverse transcribed, the sequencing read expressed TCRB transcripts. The study sequenced naive, central memory and regulatory T cell samples to an average of around 3.5 million reads. Clones were read by immunoSEQ multiplex PCR, and TCRdb kept only the in-frame ones, dropping some. The sample carries some 300,000 clones, roughly 8% recorded once. With 3 bases removed from V and 14 bases from J, the gap between germline ends came to 24 bases. The germline gives CDR1 SGHRS, CDR2 YFSETQ. There are 15 residues in the CDR3. V usage is TRBV5-1 and J usage is TRBJ2-1; the D gene could be TRBD1 or TRBD2 (7 bases each). Sequencing input: central memory CD4+ T cells from blood. This TCR came from a woman under 30 in good health. DNA for the CDR3: TGCGCCAGCAGCTCCGGACAGGTTAAAAACGCGGGGGAGTTCTTC. It specifies CASSSGQVKNAGEFF.